A selection of T cell receptor beta chains follows, all from one sample in a study of blood T cell repertoires in COVID-19. Measured with immunoSEQ multiplex PCR; TCRdb has only the in-frame clones, and not every one. The sample holds around 200,000 clones, around nine tenths seen once. What was sequenced was peripheral blood. All receptors derive from a man aged 55 to 69 who had recovered from COVID-19. Each CDR3 is given with its conserved first and last residue. D genes are given only for firm matches. Rows may omit the clone size; those that give it use once, few, many or a size class.

clone_size: NA; j_call: TRBJ1-1; d_call: NA; v_call: TRBV11-2; cdr3_length: 14; cdr3_nt: TGTGCCAGCAGCTTAGTCGGGAGGGGGACTGAAGCTTTCTTT; cdr3_aa: CASSLVGRGTEAFF
clone_size: NA; j_call: TRBJ2-4; d_call: NA; v_call: TRBV19; cdr3_length: 14; cdr3_nt: TGTGCCAGTGTCCCAGCGGGTACCAAAAACATTCAGTACTTC; cdr3_aa: CASVPAGTKNIQYF
clone_size: once; j_call: TRBJ2-5; d_call: NA; v_call: TRBV24-1; cdr3_length: 16; cdr3_nt: TGTGCCACCAGTGAGTACTCACTAGGCGGCCAAGAGACCCAGTACTTC; cdr3_aa: CATSEYSLGGQETQYF
clone_size: NA; j_call: TRBJ2-7; d_call: TRBD2; v_call: TRBV6-1; cdr3_length: 18; cdr3_nt: TGTGCCAGCAGTGAAAAGGGGGCTAGCGGGAAATCCTCCTACGAGCAGTACTTC; cdr3_aa: CASSEKGASGKSSYEQYF
clone_size: NA; j_call: TRBJ1-5; d_call: NA; v_call: TRBV28; cdr3_length: 12; cdr3_nt: TGTGCCAGCAGTTACTACAATCAGCCCCAGCATTTT; cdr3_aa: CASSYYNQPQHF
clone_size: NA; j_call: TRBJ2-7; d_call: NA; v_call: TRBV30; cdr3_length: 13; cdr3_nt: TGTGCCTGGAGGCTCGCCCTCGGTCGGGAGCAGTACTTC; cdr3_aa: CAWRLALGREQYF
clone_size: NA; j_call: TRBJ1-2; d_call: TRBD1; v_call: TRBV4-3; cdr3_length: 15; cdr3_nt: TGCGCCAGCAGCCATAGGACAGGGGTCGACTATGGCTACACCTTC; cdr3_aa: CASSHRTGVDYGYTF
clone_size: NA; j_call: TRBJ2-7; d_call: TRBD2; v_call: TRBV7-8; cdr3_length: 15; cdr3_nt: TGTGCCAGCAGCTTAGTGGGCGGGAGGGTCGGCGAGCAGTACTTC; cdr3_aa: CASSLVGGRVGEQYF
clone_size: NA; j_call: TRBJ2-7; d_call: NA; v_call: TRBV5-1; cdr3_length: 15; cdr3_nt: TGCGCCAGCAGCCCCGCTCCTAGCGAGGCCTACGAGCAGTACTTC; cdr3_aa: CASSPAPSEAYEQYF
clone_size: NA; j_call: TRBJ2-2; d_call: NA; v_call: TRBV28; cdr3_length: 14; cdr3_nt: TGTGCCAGCAGTTTAGCCAGTAACACCGGGGAGCTGTTTTTT; cdr3_aa: CASSLASNTGELFF